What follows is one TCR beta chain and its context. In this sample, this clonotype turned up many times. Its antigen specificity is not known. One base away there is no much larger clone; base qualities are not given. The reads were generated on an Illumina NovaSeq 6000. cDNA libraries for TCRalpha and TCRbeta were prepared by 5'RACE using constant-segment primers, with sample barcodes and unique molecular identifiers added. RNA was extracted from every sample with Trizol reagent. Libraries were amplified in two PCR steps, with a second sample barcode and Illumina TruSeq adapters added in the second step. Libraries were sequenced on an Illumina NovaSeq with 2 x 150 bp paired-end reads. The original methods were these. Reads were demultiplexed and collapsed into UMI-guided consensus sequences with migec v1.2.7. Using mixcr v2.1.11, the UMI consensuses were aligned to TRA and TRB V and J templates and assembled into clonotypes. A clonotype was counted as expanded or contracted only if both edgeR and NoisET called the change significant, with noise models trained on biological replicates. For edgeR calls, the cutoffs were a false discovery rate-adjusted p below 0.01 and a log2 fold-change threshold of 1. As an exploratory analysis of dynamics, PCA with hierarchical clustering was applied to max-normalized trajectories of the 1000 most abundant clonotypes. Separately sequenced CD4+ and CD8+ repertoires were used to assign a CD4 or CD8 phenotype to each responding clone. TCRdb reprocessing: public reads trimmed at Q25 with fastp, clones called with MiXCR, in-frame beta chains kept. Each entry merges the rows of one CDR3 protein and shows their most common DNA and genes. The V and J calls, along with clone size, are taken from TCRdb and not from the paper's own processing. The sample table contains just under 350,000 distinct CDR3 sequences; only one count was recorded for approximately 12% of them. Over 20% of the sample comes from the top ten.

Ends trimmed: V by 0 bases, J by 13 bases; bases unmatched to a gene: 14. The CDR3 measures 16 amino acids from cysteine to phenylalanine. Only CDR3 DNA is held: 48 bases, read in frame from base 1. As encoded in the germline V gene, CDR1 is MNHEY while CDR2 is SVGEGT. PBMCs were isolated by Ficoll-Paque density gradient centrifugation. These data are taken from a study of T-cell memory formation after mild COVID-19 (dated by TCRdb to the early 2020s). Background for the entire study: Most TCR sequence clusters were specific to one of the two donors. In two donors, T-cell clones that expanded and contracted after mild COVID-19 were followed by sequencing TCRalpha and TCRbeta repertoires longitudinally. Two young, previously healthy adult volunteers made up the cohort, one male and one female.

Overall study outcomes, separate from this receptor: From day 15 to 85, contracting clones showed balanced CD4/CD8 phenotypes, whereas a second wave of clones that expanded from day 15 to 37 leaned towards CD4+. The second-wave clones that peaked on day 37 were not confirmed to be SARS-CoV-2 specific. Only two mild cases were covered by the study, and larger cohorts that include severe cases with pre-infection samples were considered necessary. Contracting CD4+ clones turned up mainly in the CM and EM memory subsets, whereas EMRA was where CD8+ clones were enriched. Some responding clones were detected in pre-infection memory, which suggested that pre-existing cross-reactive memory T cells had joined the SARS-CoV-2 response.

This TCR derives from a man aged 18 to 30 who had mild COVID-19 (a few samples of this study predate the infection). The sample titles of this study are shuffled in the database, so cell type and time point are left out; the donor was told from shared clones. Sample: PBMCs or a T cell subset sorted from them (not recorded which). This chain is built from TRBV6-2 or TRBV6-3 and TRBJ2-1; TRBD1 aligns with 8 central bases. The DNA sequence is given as TGTGCCAGCAGTTACTCGAACAGGGGGACCCTCAATCTTCAGTTCTTC. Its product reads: CASSYSNRGTLNLQFF.